The 8 T cell receptor beta chains below all came from one sample that was sequenced in a study of cytomegalovirus exposure and HLA in healthy donors. It was with 60 Vbeta and 13 Jbeta primers that the PCR ran. Clones were read by immunoSEQ multiplex PCR, and TCRdb kept only the in-frame ones, dropping some. The sample carries under 200,000 clones, roughly three quarters recorded once. The material sequenced was PBMCs. These receptors came from a woman aged 45-65 years in good health and CMV-seropositive.

The rearrangement joins TRBV20-1 to TRBJ2-1, with D unresolved. There are 11 residues in the CDR3. With 1 base removed from V and 8 bases from J, the gap between germline ends came to 6 bases. Germline V lookup: CDR1 DFQATT, CDR2 SNEGSKA (reference sequence). CDR3 DNA sequence: TGCAGTGCTAGAGGTGAGGATGAGCAGTTCTTC. Its protein is CSARGEDEQFF.

V and J are TRBV10-1 and TRBJ2-7; 7 bases match TRBD1. The germline CDR1 and CDR2 sequences are WNHNN and SYGVQD (reference sequence). CDR3 length equals 17 residues. V shed 0 bases, J shed 5 bases, and the junction held 13 bases outside the gene matches. CDR3 in DNA: TGCGCCAGCAGTGAGTCGAGGGGCAGGGGGACCATGGACGAGCAGTACTTC. Protein: CASSESRGRGTMDEQYF.

The chain recombines TRBV30 with TRBJ1-1; 10 bases fit TRBD1. The V segment lost 5 bases and the J segment 4 bases; nucleotides outside the gene matches: 1. CDR1 and CDR2 (germline): GTSNPN, SVGIG (reference sequence). This CDR3 region has 12 residues. CDR3 coding DNA: TGTGCCTGGGACAGGGGGCGCACTGAAGCTTTCTTT. This gives the protein CAWDRGRTEAFF. The full variable domain, its missing parts supplied by reference TRBV30 and TRBJ1-1, is SQTIHQWPATLVQPVGSPLSLECTVEGTSNPNLYWYRQAAGRGLQLLFYSVGIGQISSEVPQNLSASRPQDRQFILSSKKLLLSDSGFYLCAWDRGRTEAFFGQGTRLTVV.

V and J are TRBV6-1 and TRBJ1-1; the D gene is possibly TRBD1 (5 bases). This CDR3 has 13 residues. The V and J ends lost 5 bases and 3 bases respectively, with 10 bases between them. CDR1 and CDR2 (germline): MNHNS, SASEGT. The CDR3 coding sequence is TGTGCCAGCAGTAGGCGGGGACACACTGAAGCTTTCTTT. Protein: CASSRRGHTEAFF.

The rearrangement uses TRBV6-5 and TRBJ2-7, with 9 positions matching TRBD1. The germline gives CDR1 MNHEY, CDR2 SVGAGI. The CDR3 consists of 15 residues. Trimming took 5 bases from V and 4 from J; bases not matched to a gene: 9. The CDR3 DNA reads TGTGCCAGCAGTGCCCCGGGACAGGGTAGTTACGAGCAGTACTTC. The encoded protein is CASSAPGQGSYEQYF.

The chain joins TRBV11-3 to TRBJ2-3; D unresolved. Germline CDR1 reads SGHNT; CDR2 reads YENEEA. Trimming left V 5 bases short and J 5 bases short, with 11 bases between. The CDR3 totals 13 residues. CDR3 nucleotides: TGTGCCAGCAGCACACAAGTCCAAGATACGCAGTATTTT. Protein sequence: CASSTQVQDTQYF.

The chain links TRBV5-4 to TRBJ2-2; D gene unclear. Germline V gene data show CDR1 as SGHNT and CDR2 as YYREEE (reference sequence). This CDR3 is 13 amino acids long. Trimming took 3 bases from V and 6 from J, leaving 9 bases between them. The CDR3 DNA is TGTGCCAGCAGCTCAAGCTTGCCCGGGGAGCTGTTTTTT. Its translation is CASSSSLPGELFF.

This clone has more than one count but fewer than ten. The chain uses TRBV5-1 and TRBJ2-1, with D maybe TRBD2 (5 bases). The CDR3 consists of 14 residues. V gave up 9 bases and J gave up 0 bases, with 13 bases separating them. Germline values: CDR1 SGHRS, CDR2 YFSETQ. In DNA form, the CDR3 reads TGCGCCACTGGACCGGGGAGCTCCTACAATGAGCAGTTCTTC. This encodes CATGPGSSYNEQFF.